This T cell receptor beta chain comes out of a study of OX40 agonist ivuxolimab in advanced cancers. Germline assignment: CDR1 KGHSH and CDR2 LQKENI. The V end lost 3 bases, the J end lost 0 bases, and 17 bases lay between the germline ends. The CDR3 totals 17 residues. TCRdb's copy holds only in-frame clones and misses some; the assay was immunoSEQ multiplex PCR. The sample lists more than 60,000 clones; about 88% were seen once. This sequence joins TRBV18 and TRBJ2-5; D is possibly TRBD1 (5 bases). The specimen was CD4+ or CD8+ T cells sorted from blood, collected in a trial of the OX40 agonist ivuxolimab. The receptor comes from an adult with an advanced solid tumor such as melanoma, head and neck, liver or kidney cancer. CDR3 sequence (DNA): TGTGCCAGCTCACCTCCCAACGCGCTGGACAACCAAGAGACCCAGTACTTC. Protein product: CASSPPNALDNQETQYF.